This T cell receptor beta chain originates from a study of cytomegalovirus exposure and HLA in healthy donors. Both 60 Vbeta primers and 13 Jbeta primers went into the PCR. The repertoire was sequenced with immunoSEQ multiplex PCR; TCRdb's copy has only in-frame clones and lacks some. The repertoire includes about 80,000 clones, 79% of them detected once, and roughly 2.5% sits in the top ten. V was cut by 2 bases and J by 4 bases, with 11 bases left in between. Germline assignment: CDR1 MGHRA and CDR2 YSYEKL. The CDR3 is 14 residues long. This receptor was identified in a young man in good health and CMV-seronegative. This chain joins TRBV4-1 and TRBJ2-5; possible D gene TRBD1, 5 bases. Material: PBMCs. The CDR3 protein is CASSQQGWRETQYF. Written as DNA, the CDR3 is TGCGCCAGCAGCCAACAGGGTTGGAGAGAGACCCAGTACTTC.